Following are 2 T cell receptor beta chains from one sample sequenced in a study of OX40 agonist ivuxolimab in advanced cancers. Produced via immunoSEQ multiplex PCR; TCRdb's table is partial and in-frame only. The sample shows about 12,000 clones, approximately 80% of them seen only once. Sequenced here: CD4+ or CD8+ T cells sorted from blood, sampled in a trial of the OX40 agonist ivuxolimab. The receptors stem from an adult with an advanced solid tumor such as melanoma, head and neck, liver or kidney cancer.

The rearrangement links TRBV7-9 to TRBJ2-7; the match to TRBD2 covers 11 bases. Unmatched junction bases numbered 12, after V lost 5 bases and J lost 0 bases. The CDR3 loop spans 18 amino acids. The V gene's germline CDR1 is SEHNR and CDR2 FQNEAQ (reference sequence). The CDR3, as DNA: TGTGCCAGCAGCCCATCAAGTGGGACTAGCGGTTACTCCTACGAGCAGTACTTC. Translation gives CASSPSSGTSGYSYEQYF.

V usage is TRBV28 and J usage is TRBJ2-5, with 11 bases matching TRBD2. Looked up from germline, CDR1 is MDHEN and CDR2 is SYDVKM. CDR3 length: 15 residues. V shed 7 bases and J 4 bases; nucleotides not matched to a gene: 8. CDR3 amino acids: CASTLGTSGLETQYF. The CDR3, as DNA: TGTGCCAGCACCCTAGGGACTAGCGGTTTAGAGACCCAGTACTTC.